The clone carrying this T cell receptor beta chain was seen at least ten times. Its target is unknown. Time point denoted: longitudinal time-point 3. Unsorted libraries were generated from 2 million PBMCs held at -80 degrees C. This sample is drawn from a study of neurological immune-mediated disorders. Study-wide findings and caveats: In HTLV-1-associated myelopathy, TCR clonal expansion was greatest, and in multiple sclerosis it was least, below healthy controls.

A 10-nucleotide random UMI tagged transcripts in template-switch 5'RACE cDNA synthesis. TCRdb fed the 5' RACE reads into MiXCR, producing one record per CDR3 protein. Here the sample spans 84,000 or so distinct CDR3 sequences, around 4% being singletons. This CDR3 has 14 residues. V lost 6 bases to trimming and J lost 4 bases, with 16 bases between them. CDR1 and CDR2 from the germline V gene are DFQATT and SNEGSKA (reference sequence). The chain has TRBV20-1 and TRBJ1-3; D remains ambiguous. This clonotype originated in a woman between 55 and 75 years old with multiple sclerosis. Sequencing input: PBMCs. The CDR3 loop reads CSATRPGTGNTIYF. The CDR3 region has the DNA TGCAGTGCGACCCGACCAGGCACGGGAAACACCATATATTTT.